This T cell receptor (beta chain) was captured in a study of blood T cell repertoires in COVID-19. Study information: Researchers got acute and convalescent COVID-19 samples from the United States, Italy and Spain.

Here immunoSEQ multiplex PCR was the method, and the copy in TCRdb shows in-frame clones only, minus some. In the table there are approximately 200,000 clones, about 83% of which are singletons. This CDR3 is 17 amino acids long. The germline V gene encodes CDR1 SGHRS and CDR2 YFSETQ. Trimming took 0 bases from V and 3 from J, leaving 17 bases between them. V gene TRBV5-1 combines with J gene TRBJ2-3, with a possible D match to TRBD1 (5 bases). Specimen: peripheral blood. The source is a person aged 65 to 85 with COVID-19, enrolled during active disease. This chain's CDR3 is CASSLGASQGLTDTQYF. In nucleotides, the CDR3 is TGCGCCAGCAGCTTGGGGGCGAGTCAGGGATTAACAGATACGCAGTATTTT.